This T cell receptor (beta chain) was sequenced for a study of human T cells and chemical hapten exposure. The CDR3 contains 15 residues. V lost 3 bases and J lost 6, with 18 bases in between. CDR1 and CDR2 from the germline V gene are SGHDT and YYEEEE. Via MiXCR, TCRdb re-called the RACE reads, giving one row per CDR3 protein. The sample has about 400,000 distinct CDR3 sequences, roughly 6% seen once; the top ten hold around 6%. As to time point: patch test 2, 6 weeks after DPC sensitization. Specified treatment: therapeutic diphenylcyclopropenone sensitization with weekly scalp DPC. This clonotype was recorded many times.

The input for sequencing was whole blood, taken in connection with sensitization to the hapten diphenylcyclopropenone (DPC). The rearrangement links TRBV5-6 to TRBJ1-2; TRBD1 might be the D (6 bases). The sequence was collected from a young woman with alopecia areata. Some clones in this sample may be carry-over from other donors' samples. DNA of the CDR3: TGTGCCAGCAGCTCCGGACAGACCAGTGCCCATGGCTACACCTTC. Amino acids: CASSSGQTSAHGYTF.